A single sample gave rise to the 28 T cell receptor beta chains below, sequenced in a study of beta chain features in type 1 diabetes. Every isolated RNA sample was fully reverse transcribed, so sequencing captured expressed TCRB transcripts. TCRdb's table, derived via immunoSEQ multiplex PCR, lists solely in-frame clones and lacks some. The table shows 350,000 to 450,000 clones, with approximately 15% occurring only once. Specimen: naive CD4+ T cells from blood. The receptors originated from a man aged 25 to 45 in good health.

This clone was detected a few times. V gene TRBV7-2 combines with J gene TRBJ2-1; D possibly corresponds to TRBD2 (5 bases). The germline V gene has CDR1 SGHTA and CDR2 FQGNSA. Trimming took 5 bases from V and 4 from J, leaving 12 bases between them. The CDR3 consists of 14 residues. In DNA form, the CDR3 reads TGTGCCAGCAGCCCGTCTCGGGAATACAATGAGCAGTTCTTC. This encodes CASSPSREYNEQFF.

The V and J genes are TRBV27 and TRBJ2-2; no clear D gene. The V and J ends lost 3 bases and 8 bases respectively, with 7 bases between them. The germline gives CDR1 MNHEY, CDR2 SMNVEV (reference sequence). This CDR3 comprises 12 residues. The CDR3 DNA reads TGTGCCAGCAGTTTCGTAGCTGGGGAGCTGTTTTTT. It yields the protein CASSFVAGELFF.

This clone was observed a few times. This chain connects TRBV7-2 to TRBJ1-2, with TRBD1 matching 9 bases. CDR3 length: 14 amino acids. Germline V lookup: CDR1 SGHTA, CDR2 FQGNSA. V trimming: 5 bases; J trimming: 7 bases; junction bases outside the gene matches: 8. In DNA, the CDR3 is TGTGCCAGCAGCCCAGGGACAGGGAGGAGTGGCTACACCTTC. It yields the protein CASSPGTGRSGYTF.

V is TRBV30 and J is TRBJ2-7, with a possible D match to TRBD2 (5 bases). CDR1 is GTSNPN, CDR2 SVGIG, per germline (reference sequence). CDR3 length: 15 residues. CDR3 sequence: CGPTNSGVGAGEQYV. CDR3 nucleotides: TGTGGACCAACTAACAGCGGAGTCGGCGCTGGCGAGCAGTACGTC.

The table lists this clone with a few counts. This chain uses TRBV29-1 with TRBJ2-2; a possible D gene is TRBD1 (6 bases). Germline V gene sequence: CDR1 SQVTM, CDR2 ANQGSEA. The V gene lost 3 bases and the J gene lost 6 bases, with 11 bases spanning the gap. The length of the CDR3 is 13 residues. The CDR3 here is CSVDRGGSGELFF. DNA of the CDR3: TGCAGCGTTGACAGGGGCGGATCCGGGGAGCTGTTTTTT.

This clone has just a few counts. This chain links TRBV5-1 with TRBJ2-5; D may correspond to TRBD1 or TRBD2 (5 bases each). The germline gives CDR1 SGHRS, CDR2 YFSETQ. The CDR3 has 13 amino acids. The V end was cut by 5 bases, the J end by 5 bases, with 13 bases between. The DNA for the CDR3 is TGCGCCAGCAGTCACCGGGACGTCGAGACCCAGTACTTC. It translates to CASSHRDVETQYF.

The V and J genes are TRBV4-3 and TRBJ1-2; TRBD1 matches at 8 bases. Germline CDR1 reads LGHNA; CDR2 reads YSLEER. This CDR3 is built from 15 residues. Trimming cost V 0 bases and J 8 bases; bases outside gene matches: 8. The CDR3 DNA sequence: TGCGCCAGCAGCCAAGATCAGGGGGCATCCGGGGGCTACACCTTC. Its protein is CASSQDQGASGGYTF.

Here the CDR3 DNA reads TGTGCCAGCAGTTTATTCGGGATGGGGCCCCAGCATTTT. As protein: CASSLFGMGPQHF. The J gene is TRBJ1-5, the V gene TRBV27; D unclear. Trimming removed 1 base at V and 9 bases at J, with 10 bases between. The CDR3 totals 13 residues. Looked up from germline, CDR1 is MNHEY and CDR2 is SMNVEV (reference sequence).

This clone was detected only a few times. The V call is TRBV5-1, the J call TRBJ2-3; 10 nucleotides line up with TRBD1. This CDR3 contains 16 residues. Unmatched junction bases numbered 6, after V lost 3 bases and J lost 2 bases. Germline assignment: CDR1 SGHRS and CDR2 YFSETQ. The chain's CDR3 is CASSSRQGADTDTQYF. CDR3 sequence (DNA): TGCGCCAGCAGCTCCAGACAGGGGGCGGACACAGATACGCAGTATTTT.

This clone turned up a few times. The V gene is TRBV4-3, the J gene TRBJ2-1; D gene unclear. From germline, CDR1 is LGHNA and CDR2 YSLEER. This CDR3 has 15 residues. V gave up 1 base and J gave up 5 bases, with 12 bases separating them. CDR3: CASSQAVGLHNEQFF. The CDR3 region has the DNA TGCGCCAGCAGCCAAGCGGTAGGGCTACACAATGAGCAGTTCTTC.

This clone occurred many times. The chain employs TRBV27 and TRBJ2-6; no definite D call. CDR3 length equals 14 residues. In germline, CDR1 is MNHEY, CDR2 SMNVEV (reference sequence). V was cut by 6 bases and J by 4 bases, with 10 bases left in between. CDR3 DNA: TGTGCCAGCAGCTATGCCCTGGGGGCCAACGTCCTGACTTTC. Amino acids: CASSYALGANVLTF.

The chain employs TRBV11-3 and TRBJ2-3; 13 bases are shared with TRBD2. Germline trimming cut 4 bases from V and 5 bases from J; bases unmatched to any gene: 3. The germline CDR1 and CDR2 sequences are SGHNT and YENEEA. This CDR3 spans 15 amino acids. CDR3 DNA sequence: TGTGCCAGCAGCTGGACTAGCGGGAGACAAGATACGCAGTATTTT. Residues: CASSWTSGRQDTQYF.

This clone has just a few counts. V and J are TRBV7-2 and TRBJ2-7, with a tentative D call TRBD1 (6 bases). The germline V and J ends were trimmed by 5 bases and 3 bases, with 14 bases remaining between them. The CDR3 extends over 14 amino acids. Germline lookup yields CDR1 SGHTA and CDR2 FQGNSA. The CDR3 loop reads CASSPHGTFYEQYF. CDR3 bases: TGTGCCAGCAGCCCACACGGGACATTCTACGAGCAGTACTTC.

This clone has just a few counts. The rearrangement joins TRBV2 to TRBJ2-4, with unresolved D. CDR3 length: 15 amino acids. The germline V gene has CDR1 SNHLY and CDR2 FYNNEI. Trimming removed 4 bases from V and 0 bases from J, with 10 bases in between. The CDR3: CASSGEQLAKNIQYF. CDR3 DNA: TGTGCCAGCAGTGGGGAACAGCTAGCCAAAAACATTCAGTACTTC.

The chain uses TRBV4-2 and TRBJ2-3, with D possibly being TRBD2 (5 bases). The CDR3 sequence is 17 residues long. Trimming left V 3 bases short and J 2 bases short, with 18 bases between. Looked up from germline, CDR1 is LGHNA and CDR2 is YNFKEQ. For the CDR3, the DNA is TGTGCCAGCAGCCAGTCCGGGATGGGAGATTACACAGATACGCAGTATTTT. Encoded protein: CASSQSGMGDYTDTQYF.

This clone was seen ten or more times. The chain carries TRBV29-1 and TRBJ2-1, with TRBD1 matching over 7 bases. Germline V gene sequence: CDR1 SQVTM, CDR2 ANQGSEA. This CDR3 spans 13 amino acids. J gave up 2 bases and V 7 bases, and 5 bases lay outside the gene matches. The CDR3 region is CSGTGTAYNEQFF. The DNA of the CDR3 is TGCAGCGGGACCGGGACAGCCTACAATGAGCAGTTCTTC.

This clone appeared a few times. The chain carries TRBV6-5 and TRBJ2-5; D might be TRBD2 (6 bases). V was clipped by 7 bases and J by 4 bases, with 13 bases between them. This CDR3 is 13 amino acids long. Per germline, CDR1 MNHEY and CDR2 SVGAGI. For the CDR3, the DNA is TGTGCCAGCAAGGACGCGGGGTTAGAGACCCAGTACTTC. Translation gives CASKDAGLETQYF.

The genes are TRBV9 and TRBJ1-2; D is unresolved. The CDR3 is 12 amino acids. Germline CDR1 SGDLS, CDR2 YYNGEE. V lost 0 bases, J lost 5 bases, and 5 bases lay in between. The CDR3 sequence is CASSVEGYGYTF. DNA of the CDR3: TGTGCCAGCAGCGTAGAAGGGTATGGCTACACCTTC.

This clone has more than one count but fewer than ten. The chain carries TRBV6-6 and TRBJ2-3, with D maybe TRBD2 (6 bases). Trimming left V 0 bases short and J 2 bases short, with 9 bases between. This CDR3 has 15 residues. Germline CDR1 and CDR2: MNHNY and SVGAGI (reference sequence). This CDR3 is CASSYSRGLTDTQYF. In DNA, the CDR3 is TGTGCCAGCAGTTACTCTCGGGGACTCACAGATACGCAGTATTTT.

The chain combines TRBV7-9 with TRBJ1-4; 10 nucleotides agree with TRBD1. CDR3 length: 13 amino acids. Per the germline V gene, CDR1 is SEHNR and CDR2 is FQNEAQ (reference sequence). V dropped 7 bases and J dropped 7; count of bases not matched to a gene: 3. CDR3 region: CASTGQGIEKLFF. The DNA for the CDR3 is TGTGCCAGCACGGGACAGGGGATTGAAAAACTGTTTTTT.

The chain has TRBV27 and TRBJ2-1; the match to TRBD1 covers 7 bases. V shed 5 bases, J shed 4 bases, and the junction held 8 bases outside the gene matches. From germline, CDR1 is MNHEY and CDR2 SMNVEV (reference sequence). The CDR3 loop spans 15 amino acids. The CDR3 spells CASSPRQGYYNEQFF. The CDR3 DNA reads as TGTGCCAGCAGTCCGCGACAGGGATATTACAATGAGCAGTTCTTC.

This clone was found a few times. The chain is built from TRBV29-1 and TRBJ1-2; D ambiguous. Germline V CDR1 and CDR2: SQVTM, ANQGSEA. V gave up 2 bases and J gave up 6 bases, with 10 bases separating them. The CDR3 spans 12 residues. The CDR3 DNA follows: TGCAGCGTTGAATCCGGGTCCAATGGCTACACCTTC. It encodes CSVESGSNGYTF.

This clone was observed a few times. The V call is TRBV6-6, the J call TRBJ1-2; maybe TRBD1 (6 bases). CDR3 size: 14 residues. Per the germline V gene, CDR1 is MNHNY and CDR2 is SVGAGI (reference sequence). V was cut by 10 bases and J by 3 bases, with 18 bases left in between. CDR3: CANAEGGSDYGYTF. As DNA, the CDR3 is TGTGCCAACGCCGAGGGGGGAAGCGACTATGGCTACACCTTC.

J is TRBJ1-2 and V is TRBV4-3; D perhaps matches TRBD1 (6 bases). CDR1 is LGHNA and CDR2 is YSLEER in the germline V gene. The CDR3 has 17 amino acids. V lost 0 bases to trimming and J lost 4 bases, with 18 bases between them. CDR3 sequence reads: CASSQDSGGRGAYGYTF. In DNA, the CDR3 is TGCGCCAGCAGCCAAGATAGCGGGGGCAGGGGAGCCTATGGCTACACCTTC.

V usage is TRBV10-3 and J usage is TRBJ2-5; D gene uncertain. Germline CDR1 and CDR2: ENHRY and SYGVKD. The CDR3 runs 12 residues. The germline V and J ends were trimmed by 4 bases and 3 bases, with 6 bases remaining between them. This CDR3 is CAISAQKETQYF. CDR3 sequence (DNA): TGTGCCATCAGTGCACAGAAAGAGACCCAGTACTTC.

The genes are TRBV4-1 and TRBJ2-1; D is perhaps TRBD2 (5 bases). Trimming took off 0 bases at V and 4 bases at J, with 10 bases between the two ends. Germline CDR1 MGHRA, CDR2 YSYEKL. The CDR3 covers 15 residues. The CDR3 region is CASSQDLGSYNEQFF. The CDR3 DNA is TGCGCCAGCAGCCAAGATCTTGGGAGTTACAATGAGCAGTTCTTC.

This clone occurred a few times. The chain joins TRBV19 to TRBJ2-7; D uncertain. The CDR3 length is 13 residues. V was clipped by 4 bases and J by 3 bases, with 10 bases between them. Germline assignment: CDR1 LNHDA and CDR2 SQIVND (reference sequence). The CDR3 nucleotides read TGTGCCAGTAGTACGACCGGGCTCTACGAGCAGTACTTC. It specifies CASSTTGLYEQYF.

V and J are TRBV18 and TRBJ2-7; 10 bases align to TRBD2. With 3 bases clipped from V and 2 bases from J, the junction kept 7 bases outside the gene matches. CDR1 and CDR2 from the germline V gene are KGHSH and LQKENI. The CDR3 totals 16 residues. DNA for the CDR3: TGTGCCAGCTCACCGACCGGACTAGCGGAAGCCTACGAGCAGTACGTC. As protein: CASSPTGLAEAYEQYV.